A selection of T cell receptor beta chains follows, all from one sample in a study of blood T cells in healthy people across ages. TCRdb re-derived calls from the 5' RACE reads in MiXCR, one entry per CDR3 protein. The repertoire consists of approximately 360,000 distinct CDR3 sequences, with about half occurring once and the leading ten covering around 49%. The source material was blood. These TCRs come from a man between 60 and 70 years old in good health. Each CDR3 is given with its conserved first and last residue. D genes are given only for firm matches. Size is omitted from some rows. Given values are once, few, many or a class for expanded clones.

TRBJ2-7 | - | TRBV29-1 | few | CSVSLLQGYSYEQYF | TGCAGCGTTTCCCTCCTACAGGGCTACTCCTACGAGCAGTACTTC
TRBJ2-3 | TRBD2 | TRBV12-3/TRBV12-4 | once | CASSQLADRTDTQYF | TGTGCCAGCAGCCAGCTAGCGGACCGCACAGATACGCAGTATTTT
TRBJ2-3 | - | TRBV7-9 | - | CASSFGLQSDTQYF | TGTGCTAGCAGCTTCGGTCTTCAGTCGGATACGCAGTATTTT
TRBJ2-7 | - | TRBV20-1 | - | CSARDTGRPRDDEQYF | TGCAGTGCTAGAGATACCGGCAGGCCAAGAGACGATGAGCAGTACTTC
TRBJ2-1 | TRBD2 | TRBV12-3/TRBV12-4 | - | CASSLAGPTEQFF | TGTGCCAGCAGCTTAGCGGGGCCGACGGAGCAGTTCTTC
TRBJ2-1 | TRBD2 | TRBV2 | few | CASSEPSGRALGNEQFF | TGTGCCAGCAGTGAACCGAGCGGGAGGGCCTTAGGAAATGAGCAGTTCTTC
TRBJ2-5 | - | TRBV5-1 | - | CASSTAQETQYF | TGCGCCAGCAGCACCGCACAAGAGACCCAGTACTTC
TRBJ2-3 | TRBD2 | TRBV24-1 | - | CATGDPTSGASTDTQYF | TGTGCCACCGGTGACCCCACTAGCGGGGCTAGCACAGATACGCAGTATTTT
TRBJ2-5 | - | TRBV3-1 | - | CASSPTMETQYF | TGTGCCAGCAGTCCGACAATGGAGACCCAGTACTTC
TRBJ2-6 | TRBD1 | TRBV7-2 | - | CASSLQGQTGANVLTF | TGTGCCAGCAGCTTACAGGGACAGACTGGGGCCAACGTCCTGACTTTC
TRBJ2-5 | - | TRBV7-9 | - | CASSPLGGNQETQYF | TGTGCCAGCAGCCCCCTTGGGGGCAATCAAGAGACCCAGTACTTC
TRBJ2-3 | TRBD2 | TRBV4-2 | - | CASSQDLGLAVTDTQYF | TGTGCCAGCAGCCAAGATTTGGGACTAGCGGTCACAGATACGCAGTATTTT
TRBJ2-7 | - | TRBV28 | many | CASSPPRADEQYF | TGTGCCAGCAGTCCCCCCCGAGCGGACGAGCAGTACTTC
TRBJ2-5 | - | TRBV7-6 | - | CASSLPGPEETQYF | TGTGCCAGCAGTTTACCGGGGCCGGAGGAGACCCAGTACTTC
TRBJ2-5 | TRBD2 | TRBV5-6 | - | CASSLKVSSGGQETQYF | TGTGCCAGCAGCTTGAAGGTCTCTAGCGGGGGGCAAGAGACCCAGTACTTC
TRBJ2-3 | TRBD1 | TRBV5-1 | few | CASSFRRDRELTDTQYF | TGCGCCAGCAGCTTTCGGCGGGACAGGGAGTTAACAGATACGCAGTATTTT
TRBJ2-3 | TRBD1 | TRBV6-5 | few | CASRGQATDTQYF | TGTGCCAGCAGGGGACAGGCTACAGATACGCAGTATTTT
TRBJ2-7 | - | TRBV6-2/TRBV6-3 | - | CVSSSPGLPYEQYF | TGTGTCAGCAGTTCTCCGGGACTCCCCTACGAGCAGTACTTC
TRBJ2-5 | TRBD2 | TRBV20-1 | - | CSAGRTSGFGAETQYF | TGCAGTGCTGGGAGGACTAGCGGGTTTGGGGCAGAGACCCAGTACTTC
TRBJ2-4 | TRBD1 | TRBV6-1 | - | CASSPDRVRNIQYF | TGTGCCAGCAGCCCCGACAGGGTTCGGAACATTCAGTACTTC
TRBJ2-1 | - | TRBV12-3/TRBV12-4 | once | CASSEERAHEQFF | TGTGCCAGCAGTGAAGAACGAGCTCATGAGCAGTTCTTC
TRBJ2-3 | - | TRBV2 | - | CASNHGLRTDTQYF | TGTGCCAGCAACCACGGACTACGCACAGATACGCAGTATTTT
TRBJ2-3 | TRBD2 | TRBV7-8 | - | CASNLAGTIATDTQYF | TGTGCCAGCAATCTAGCGGGCACGATCGCCACAGATACGCAGTATTTT
TRBJ2-7 | TRBD2 | TRBV10-3 | few | CASQAAGGKPGDEQYF | TGTGCCTCACAGGCAGCGGGAGGAAAACCAGGGGACGAGCAGTACTTC
TRBJ2-1 | TRBD2 | TRBV20-1 | - | CSAWGSGMGSYNEQFF | TGCAGTGCTTGGGGTAGCGGGATGGGGTCCTACAATGAGCAGTTCTTC
TRBJ2-3 | - | TRBV18 | - | CASSPPRQGGADTRYF | TGTGCCAGCTCACCACCCCGACAGGGAGGCGCAGATACGCGGTATTTT
TRBJ2-3 | - | TRBV7-2 | - | CASSSRYSTDTQYF | TGTGCCAGCAGCTCACGTTATAGCACAGATACGCAGTATTTT
TRBJ2-7 | TRBD2 | TRBV27 | - | CASSLSVAGGIYGEQYF | TGTGCCAGCAGTTTATCGGTAGCGGGAGGGATCTACGGCGAGCAGTACTTC
TRBJ1-6 | - | TRBV10-3 | many | CAISVGGGHSPLHF | TGTGCCATCAGTGTTGGGGGTGGTCATTCACCCCTCCACTTT
TRBJ2-7 | - | TRBV10-3 | - | CAISYGSGTLGSYEQYF | TGTGCCATCAGTTATGGTTCCGGGACACTGGGTTCCTACGAGCAGTACTTC
TRBJ2-5 | TRBD2 | TRBV18 | - | CASSRGLEETQYF | TGTGCCAGCTCAAGGGGACTAGAGGAGACCCAGTACTTC
TRBJ1-1 | - | TRBV19 | few | CASSIRDQRVRGTEAFF | TGTGCCAGTAGTATCCGTGATCAGAGGGTCCGAGGGACTGAAGCTTTCTTT
TRBJ1-2 | - | TRBV2 | - | CASSEDVRTYGYTF | TGTGCCAGCAGTGAAGACGTGAGAACCTATGGCTACACCTTC
TRBJ1-2 | - | TRBV5-1 | - | CASSLDGSGYTF | TGCGCCAGCAGCTTAGATGGGTCTGGCTACACCTTC
TRBJ2-1 | - | TRBV11-3 | many | CASSLAAGTSNEQFF | TGTGCCAGCAGCTTAGCTGCGGGAACGTCGAATGAGCAGTTCTTC
TRBJ2-1 | - | TRBV20-1 | few | CSAKYTGNEQFF | TGCAGTGCTAAGTACACGGGCAATGAGCAGTTCTTC
TRBJ2-1 | TRBD2 | TRBV19 | many | CASSRLAVSSSYNEQFF | TGTGCCAGTAGTAGACTAGCGGTATCGAGCTCCTACAATGAGCAGTTCTTC
TRBJ1-2 | - | TRBV15 | few | CATSRDRSYGYTF | TGTGCCACCAGCAGAGATCGGAGTTATGGCTACACCTTC
TRBJ2-5 | - | TRBV12-3/TRBV12-4 | few | CASSLIGSQETQYF | TGTGCCAGCAGCCTTATCGGGAGTCAAGAGACCCAGTACTTC
TRBJ2-1 | TRBD2 | TRBV4-2 | few | CASSQEVAGAYNEQFF | TGTGCCAGCAGCCAAGAGGTAGCGGGGGCTTACAATGAGCAGTTCTTC
TRBJ2-1 | - | TRBV29-1 | - | CGGQHNEQFF | TGCGGCGGCCAGCACAATGAGCAGTTCTTC
TRBJ1-2 | - | TRBV20-1 | - | CSASPKRGGYTF | TGCAGTGCTAGCCCAAAAAGGGGTGGCTACACCTTC
TRBJ2-7 | TRBD1 | TRBV7-2 | few | CASSWTGARPYEQYF | TGTGCCAGCAGTTGGACAGGGGCAAGGCCCTACGAGCAGTACTTC
TRBJ2-3 | TRBD2 | TRBV6-6 | - | CASSSLTSGGVTDTQYF | TGTGCCAGCAGTTCCCTGACTAGCGGGGGGGTCACAGATACGCAGTATTTT
TRBJ2-4 | TRBD2 | TRBV20-1 | - | CSLQGGSGKSKNIQYF | TGCAGTCTTCAAGGGGGTAGCGGGAAATCCAAAAACATTCAGTACTTC
TRBJ1-1 | - | TRBV20-1 | few | CSAMAGGDTEAFF | TGCAGTGCTATGGCAGGCGGGGACACTGAAGCTTTCTTT
TRBJ2-2 | TRBD1 | TRBV25-1 | - | CASSDPGTGDTGELFF | TGTGCCAGCAGTGATCCGGGGACAGGGGACACCGGGGAGCTGTTTTTT
TRBJ2-5 | TRBD2 | TRBV12-3/TRBV12-4 | - | CASSDNRLAGGETQYF | TGTGCCAGCAGTGACAATCGACTAGCGGGGGGAGAGACCCAGTACTTC
TRBJ2-5 | TRBD2 | TRBV12-3/TRBV12-4 | few | CASSTTGRQETQYF | TGTGCCAGCAGTACAACCGGGAGGCAAGAGACCCAGTACTTC
TRBJ2-5 | TRBD1 | TRBV6-5 | - | CASRQGNLGETQYF | TGTGCCAGCAGACAGGGGAACCTAGGGGAGACCCAGTACTTC
TRBJ2-1 | - | TRBV4-3 | - | CASSQDQGGHNEQFF | TGCGCCAGCAGCCAAGACCAGGGGGGTCACAATGAGCAGTTCTTC
TRBJ2-1 | TRBD2 | TRBV11-1 | - | CASSLGTGLAGEEQFF | TGTGCCAGCAGCCTCGGTACGGGACTAGCGGGAGAGGAGCAGTTCTTC
TRBJ1-3 | TRBD1 | TRBV20-1 | - | CSARDPGTGSGNTIYF | TGCAGTGCTAGAGATCCCGGGACAGGCTCTGGAAACACCATATATTTT
TRBJ2-7 | TRBD2 | TRBV28 | few | CASSGGDEQYF | TGTGCCAGCAGTGGGGGGGACGAGCAGTACTTC